Below are 19 T cell receptor beta chains sequenced from a single sample in a study of blood T cell repertoires in COVID-19. Clones were sequenced by immunoSEQ multiplex PCR, and TCRdb holds only the in-frame ones, with some missing. The sample contains 150,000 to 250,000 clones, roughly 80% of which appear only once. Specimen: PBMCs or T cells enriched from blood (not recorded which). The receptors here all came from a middle-aged man who had recovered from COVID-19.

V is TRBV27 and J is TRBJ1-2; D gene uncertain. Germline-derived CDR1 and CDR2 are MNHEY and SMNVEV (reference sequence). CDR3 length: 14 residues. Trimming removed 0 bases at V and 3 bases at J, with 8 bases between. The CDR3 here is CASSLSRADYGYTF. The CDR3 DNA follows: TGTGCCAGCAGTTTATCGCGGGCGGACTATGGCTACACCTTC.

The chain uses TRBV6-5 and TRBJ1-3, with 8 bases lining up with TRBD1. Germline-derived CDR1 and CDR2 are MNHEY and SVGAGI. The V and J ends lost 6 bases and 2 bases, in that order; junction bases with no gene match: 3. CDR3 length: 14 residues. Here the CDR3 reads CASRTQGAGNTIYF. CDR3 DNA sequence: TGTGCCAGCAGGACACAGGGGGCTGGAAACACCATATATTTT.

The chain is built from TRBV5-6 and TRBJ1-6, with TRBD1 as a possible D gene (5 bases). Trimming removed 4 bases at V and 6 bases at J, with 17 bases between. The CDR3 length is 16 residues. In germline, CDR1 is SGHDT, CDR2 YYEEEE. The CDR3: CASSQDNSIPNSPLHF. CDR3 DNA: TGTGCCAGCAGCCAGGACAATAGTATTCCTAATTCACCCCTCCACTTT.

The chain combines TRBV5-4 with TRBJ2-5; D is unresolved. Germline CDR1 and CDR2: SGHNT and YYREEE (reference sequence). This CDR3 comprises 14 residues. The V end was cut by 0 bases, the J end by 3 bases, with 9 bases between. CDR3 nucleotides: TGTGCCAGCAGCTTGGGTCTTCAGGAAGAGACCCAGTACTTC. It specifies CASSLGLQEETQYF.

The chain recombines TRBV9 with TRBJ1-2; 9 bases map to TRBD1. The CDR3 contains 14 residues. CDR1 SGDLS and CDR2 YYNGEE come from the germline V gene. V lost 4 bases and J lost 5; bases outside the gene matches: 6. CDR3 sequence: CASSPGQGRYGYTF. The CDR3 nucleotides are TGTGCCAGCAGCCCTGGACAGGGGAGGTATGGCTACACCTTC.

This clone was found a few times. This sequence joins TRBV30 and TRBJ1-3; D is unresolved. The CDR3 spans 16 residues. Germline assignment: CDR1 GTSNPN and CDR2 SVGIG (reference sequence). V was clipped by 0 bases and J by 3 bases, with 15 bases between them. As DNA, the CDR3 is TGTGCCTGGAGTGTCAGTGGCACCCTCTTTGGAAACACCATATATTTT. Residues: CAWSVSGTLFGNTIYF. The full variable domain, rest sourced from reference TRBV30 and TRBJ1-3, is SQTIHQWPATLVQPVGSPLSLECTVEGTSNPNLYWYRQAAGRGLQLLFYSVGIGQISSEVPQNLSASRPQDRQFILSSKKLLLSDSGFYLCAWSVSGTLFGNTIYFGEGSWLTVV.

This chain joins TRBV28 and TRBJ1-1; possibly TRBD1 for D (5 bases). The V gene lost 6 bases and the J gene lost 0 bases, with 11 bases spanning the gap. Per the germline V gene, CDR1 is MDHEN and CDR2 is SYDVKM. The length of the CDR3 is 14 residues. This chain's CDR3 is CASSRTLLNTEAFF. In DNA, the CDR3 is TGTGCCAGCAGCCGGACATTATTGAACACTGAAGCTTTCTTT.

This chain joins TRBV7-2 and TRBJ2-1; TRBD1 matches 8 bases. V lost 5 bases to trimming and J lost 7 bases; unmatched junction nucleotides: 1. CDR3 length equals 12 residues. Germline CDR1 reads SGHTA; CDR2 reads FQGNSA. The CDR3 DNA reads as TGTGCCAGCAGCAGACAGGGGAATGAGCAGTTCTTC. Encoded protein: CASSRQGNEQFF.

This chain links TRBV6-6 with TRBJ1-5; D unclear. The CDR3 covers 14 residues. Germline lookup yields CDR1 MNHNY and CDR2 SVGAGI (reference sequence). The ends were cut back, 6 bases at V and 4 bases at J, with 13 bases in the middle. The CDR3 loop reads CASSAYSINQPQHF. The CDR3 DNA reads as TGTGCCAGCAGCGCATACTCAATAAATCAGCCCCAGCATTTT.

The chain uses TRBV15 and TRBJ1-2; 10 bases are shared with TRBD1. The CDR3 has 19 amino acids. V gave up 0 bases and J gave up 5 bases; unmatched junction bases: 15. From germline, CDR1 is LNHNV and CDR2 YYDKDF (reference sequence). The CDR3 loop is CATSRDPSLTGGGFYGYTF. For the CDR3, the DNA is TGTGCCACCAGCAGAGATCCTAGCCTGACAGGGGGCGGCTTTTATGGCTACACCTTC. Drawing the rest from reference TRBV15 and TRBJ1-2, the complete variable domain is DAMVIQNPRYQVTQFGKPVTLSCSQTLNHNVMYWYQQKSSQAPKLLFHYYDKDFNNEADTPDNFQSRRPNTSFCFLDIRSPGLGDTAMYLCATSRDPSLTGGGFYGYTFGSGTRLTVV.

This clone was counted a single time. The rearrangement links TRBV18 to TRBJ2-1, with 10 bases fitting TRBD1. V lost 4 bases, J lost 2 bases, and 8 bases stayed unmatched. This CDR3 has 17 residues. CDR1 is KGHSH and CDR2 is LQKENI in the germline V gene. CDR3 in amino acids: CASSLTGGVWTYNEQFF. CDR3 bases: TGTGCCAGCTCACTGACAGGGGGCGTTTGGACCTACAATGAGCAGTTCTTC.

The V and J genes are TRBV5-6 and TRBJ1-4, with 9 positions matching TRBD1. Germline V gene lookup returns CDR1 SGHDT and CDR2 YYEEEE. V gave up 6 bases and J gave up 7 bases; unmatched junction bases: 10. This CDR3 contains 15 residues. The CDR3 protein is CASTLSGQGVEKLFF. The CDR3 nucleotides read TGTGCCAGCACTCTATCGGGACAGGGAGTTGAAAAACTGTTTTTT.

This clone has just one count. The rearrangement links TRBV3-1 (or the pseudogene TRBV3-2) to TRBJ2-7, with 7 positions matching TRBD1. The J segment lost 5 bases and the V segment lost 4 bases, leaving 5 bases of the junction unmatched. Germline assignment: CDR1 LGHDT and CDR2 YNNKEL (reference sequence). The CDR3 totals 13 residues. The CDR3 DNA follows: TGTGCCAGCAGCCTCGGGACAGTGGACGAGCAGTACTTC. It yields the protein CASSLGTVDEQYF.

The chain uses TRBV5-1 and TRBJ2-7, with 7 bases lining up with TRBD1. Germline values: CDR1 SGHRS, CDR2 YFSETQ. The CDR3 spans 14 residues. After removal of 4 bases from V and 9 bases from J, the junction contained 13 bases not matched to a gene. DNA of the CDR3: TGCGCCAGCAGCCGGACAGGTCTTTCTCTCGGGCAGTACTTC. It encodes CASSRTGLSLGQYF.

J is TRBJ2-2 and V is TRBV5-1; TRBD1 is a possible D gene (6 bases). This CDR3 has 15 residues. The germline V and J ends were trimmed by 0 bases and 3 bases, with 9 bases remaining between them. Germline V gene lookup returns CDR1 SGHRS and CDR2 YFSETQ. The CDR3: CASSLAGQHTGELFF. CDR3 nucleotides: TGCGCCAGCAGCTTGGCCGGACAGCACACCGGGGAGCTGTTTTTT. Complete variable domain (other parts from reference TRBV5-1 and TRBJ2-2): KAGVTQTPRYLIKTRGQQVTLSCSPISGHRSVSWYQQTPGQGLQFLFEYFSETQRNKGNFPGRFSGRQFSNSRSEMNVSTLELGDSALYLCASSLAGQHTGELFFGEGSRLTVL.

The chain joins TRBV6-5 to TRBJ1-1; D is undetermined. V was cut by 6 bases and J by 0 bases, with 11 bases left in between. Germline loops: CDR1 MNHEY, CDR2 SVGAGI. CDR3 length: 14 residues. CDR3 sequence (DNA): TGTGCCAGCAGAGAGGGAAACATGAACACTGAAGCTTTCTTT. This translates into CASREGNMNTEAFF.

The V call is TRBV4-1, the J call TRBJ1-2; D might be TRBD1 (6 bases). Germline values: CDR1 MGHRA, CDR2 YSYEKL. The CDR3 runs to 16 residues. V gave up 0 bases and J gave up 7 bases, with 18 bases separating them. The CDR3 loop reads CASSQDRVTGLGGYTF. The CDR3 region has the DNA TGCGCCAGCAGCCAAGATCGGGTAACAGGGTTAGGTGGCTACACCTTC.

This clone has just a few counts. The chain has TRBV18 and TRBJ1-4; TRBD1 agrees at 7 bases. In germline, CDR1 is KGHSH, CDR2 LQKENI. J lost 5 bases, V lost 4 bases, and 13 bases had no gene match. This CDR3 spans 17 amino acids. Here the CDR3 DNA reads TGTGCCAGCTCACGCGTGTCGGGAGGGGGCAGGAATGAAAAACTGTTTTTT. This sequence encodes CASSRVSGGGRNEKLFF.

This chain links TRBV6-2 or TRBV6-3 with TRBJ1-5; the match to TRBD1 covers 11 bases. J lost 8 bases, V lost 5 bases, and 11 bases had no gene match. Germline V gene lookup returns CDR1 MNHEY and CDR2 SVGEGT. This CDR3 region has 16 residues. The CDR3 here is CASSKGTGGRKKPQHF. The CDR3 coding sequence is TGTGCCAGCAGTAAAGGGACAGGGGGTAGGAAAAAGCCCCAGCATTTT.